The clone carrying this TCR beta chain has just a few counts. This specimen comes from a study of blood T cell repertoires in COVID-19. Clones were sequenced by immunoSEQ multiplex PCR, and TCRdb holds only the in-frame ones, with some missing. The table shows fewer than 350,000 clones, with roughly 88% occurring only once. Sequenced material: peripheral blood. This TCR was recovered from a man aged 18 to 30 with active or convalescent COVID-19.

The DNA of the CDR3 is TGTGCCAGCAGTGTGGACTTGGGGGGAGAGACCCAGTACTTC. Its protein is CASSVDLGGETQYF. The J gene is TRBJ2-5, the V gene TRBV2; TRBD2 is a possible D gene (6 bases). The germline V and J ends were trimmed by 4 bases and 4 bases, with 13 bases remaining between them. Per the germline V gene, CDR1 is SNHLY and CDR2 is FYNNEI. CDR3 length: 14 residues. Together with reference TRBV2 and TRBJ2-5, the CDR3 gives the full variable domain: EPEVTQTPSHQVTQMGQEVILRCVPISNHLYFYWYRQILGQKVEFLVSFYNNEISEKSEIFDDQFSVERPDGSNFTLKIRSTKLEDSAMYFCASSVDLGGETQYFGPGTRLLVL.